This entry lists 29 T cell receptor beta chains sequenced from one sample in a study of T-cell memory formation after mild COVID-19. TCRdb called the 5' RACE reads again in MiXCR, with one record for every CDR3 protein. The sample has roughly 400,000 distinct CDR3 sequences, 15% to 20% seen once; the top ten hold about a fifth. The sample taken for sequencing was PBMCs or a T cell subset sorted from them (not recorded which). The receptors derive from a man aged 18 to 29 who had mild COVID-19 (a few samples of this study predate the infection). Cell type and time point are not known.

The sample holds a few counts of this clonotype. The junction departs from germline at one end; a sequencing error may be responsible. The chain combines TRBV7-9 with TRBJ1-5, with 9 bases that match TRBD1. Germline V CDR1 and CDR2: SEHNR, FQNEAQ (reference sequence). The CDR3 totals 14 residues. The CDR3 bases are TGTGCCGGCAGCTTGGGACAGGGCACGCACCCCCAGCATTTT. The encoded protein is CAGSLGQGTHPQHF. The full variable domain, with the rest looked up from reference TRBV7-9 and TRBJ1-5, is DTGVSQNPRHKITKRGQNVTFRCDPISEHNRLYWYRQTLGQGPEFLTYFQNEAQLEKSRLLSDRFSAERPKGSFSTLEIQRTEQGDSAMYLCAGSLGQGTHPQHFGDGTRLSIL.

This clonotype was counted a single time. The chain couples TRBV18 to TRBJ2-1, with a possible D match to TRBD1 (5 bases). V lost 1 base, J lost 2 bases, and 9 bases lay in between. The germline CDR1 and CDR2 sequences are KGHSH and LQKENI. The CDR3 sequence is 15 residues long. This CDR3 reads CASSPQGFPYNEQFF. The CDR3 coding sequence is TGTGCCAGCTCACCACAGGGGTTCCCCTACAATGAGCAGTTCTTC.

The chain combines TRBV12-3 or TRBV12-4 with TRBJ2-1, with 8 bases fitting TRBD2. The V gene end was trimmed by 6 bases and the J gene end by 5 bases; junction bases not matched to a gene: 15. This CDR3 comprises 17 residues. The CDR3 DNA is TGTGCCAGCAGGTCCCTCTCCGAGCGGGGGCCAGACAATGAGCAGTTCTTC. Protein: CASRSLSERGPDNEQFF.

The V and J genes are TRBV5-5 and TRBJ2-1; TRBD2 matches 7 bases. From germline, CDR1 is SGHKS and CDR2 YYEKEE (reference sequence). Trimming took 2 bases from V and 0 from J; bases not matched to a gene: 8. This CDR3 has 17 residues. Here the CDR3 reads CASSFAGGTYSYNEQFF. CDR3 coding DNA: TGTGCCAGCAGCTTCGCCGGGGGGACTTACTCCTACAATGAGCAGTTCTTC.

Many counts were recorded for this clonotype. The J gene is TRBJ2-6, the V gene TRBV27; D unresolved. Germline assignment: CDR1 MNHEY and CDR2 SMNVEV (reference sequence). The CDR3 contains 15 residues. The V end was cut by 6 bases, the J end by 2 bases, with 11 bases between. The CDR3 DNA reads TGTGCCAGCAGCCATTACACTACTGGGGCCAACGTCCTGACTTTC. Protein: CASSHYTTGANVLTF.

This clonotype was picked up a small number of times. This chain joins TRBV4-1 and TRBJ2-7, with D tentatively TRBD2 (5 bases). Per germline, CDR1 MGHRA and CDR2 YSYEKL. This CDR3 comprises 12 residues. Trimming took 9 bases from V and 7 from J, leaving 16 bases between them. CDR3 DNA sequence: TGCGCCAGTACACCGGGTCCGGGAGAGCAGTACGTC. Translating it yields CASTPGPGEQYV.

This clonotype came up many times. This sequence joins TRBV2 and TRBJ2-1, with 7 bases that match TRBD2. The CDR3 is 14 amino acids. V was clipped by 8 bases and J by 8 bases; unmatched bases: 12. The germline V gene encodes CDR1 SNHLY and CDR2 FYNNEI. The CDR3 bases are TGTGCCAGCCCGCGGGGGACTACCGGGTATGAGCAGTTCTTC. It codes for CASPRGTTGYEQFF. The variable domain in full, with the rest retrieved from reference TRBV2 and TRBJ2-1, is EPEVTQTPSHQVTQMGQEVILRCVPISNHLYFYWYRQILGQKVEFLVSFYNNEISEKSEIFDDQFSVERPDGSNFTLKIRSTKLEDSAMYFCASPRGTTGYEQFFGPGTRLTVL.

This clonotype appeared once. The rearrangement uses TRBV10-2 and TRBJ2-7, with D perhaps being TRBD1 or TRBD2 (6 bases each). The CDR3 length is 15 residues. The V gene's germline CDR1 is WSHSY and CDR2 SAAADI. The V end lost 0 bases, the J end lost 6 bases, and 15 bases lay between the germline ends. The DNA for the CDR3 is TGCGCCAGCAGTGAGTCGGTGGGGGGCCCCCCCGAGCAGTACTTC. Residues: CASSESVGGPPEQYF.

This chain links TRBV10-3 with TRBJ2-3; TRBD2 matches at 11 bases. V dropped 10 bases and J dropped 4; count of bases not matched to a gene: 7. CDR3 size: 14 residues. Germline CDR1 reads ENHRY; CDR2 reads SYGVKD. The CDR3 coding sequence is TGTGCCACGTTAGCGGGGGGGCCCGCAGATACGCAGTATTTT. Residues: CATLAGGPADTQYF.

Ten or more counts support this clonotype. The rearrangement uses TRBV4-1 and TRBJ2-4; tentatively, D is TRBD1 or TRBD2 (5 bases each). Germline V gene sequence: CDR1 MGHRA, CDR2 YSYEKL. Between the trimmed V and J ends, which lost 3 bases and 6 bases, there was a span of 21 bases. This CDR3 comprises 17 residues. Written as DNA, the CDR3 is TGCGCCAGCAGCCATGCTCCAGGGCGCCGCCGGGGAAACATTCAGTACTTC. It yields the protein CASSHAPGRRRGNIQYF.

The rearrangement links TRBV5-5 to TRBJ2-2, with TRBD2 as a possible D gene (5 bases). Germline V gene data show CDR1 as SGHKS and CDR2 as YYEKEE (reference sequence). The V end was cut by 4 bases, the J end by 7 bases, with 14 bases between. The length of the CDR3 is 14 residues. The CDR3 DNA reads TGTGCCAGCAGCCGGCTCGGGGTTCACGGGGAGCTGTTTTTT. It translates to CASSRLGVHGELFF.

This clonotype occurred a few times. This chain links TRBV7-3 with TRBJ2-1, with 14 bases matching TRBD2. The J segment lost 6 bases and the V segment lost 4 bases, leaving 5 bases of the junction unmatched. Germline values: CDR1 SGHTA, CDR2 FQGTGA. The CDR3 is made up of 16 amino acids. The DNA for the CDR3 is TGTGCCAGCAGCTCCTCCGGGACTAGCGGGGGCAATGAGCAGTTCTTC. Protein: CASSSSGTSGGNEQFF.

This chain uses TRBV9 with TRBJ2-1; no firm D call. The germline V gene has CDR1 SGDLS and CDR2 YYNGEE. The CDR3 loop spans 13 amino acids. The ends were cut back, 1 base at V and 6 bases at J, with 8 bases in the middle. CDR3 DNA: TGTGCCAGCAGCGTAAGCCGGGCCAATGAGCAGTTCTTC. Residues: CASSVSRANEQFF.

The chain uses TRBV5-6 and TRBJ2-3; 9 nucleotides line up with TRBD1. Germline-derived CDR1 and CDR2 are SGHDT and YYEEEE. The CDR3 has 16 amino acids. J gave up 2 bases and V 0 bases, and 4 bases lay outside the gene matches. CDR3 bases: TGTGCCAGCAGCTTGGCGGGACAGGGCTACACAGATACGCAGTATTTT. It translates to CASSLAGQGYTDTQYF. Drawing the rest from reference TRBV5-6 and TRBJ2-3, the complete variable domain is DAGVTQSPTHLIKTRGQQVTLRCSPKSGHDTVSWYQQALGQGPQFIFQYYEEEERQRGNFPDRFSGHQFPNYSSELNVNALLLGDSALYLCASSLAGQGYTDTQYFGPGTRLTVL.

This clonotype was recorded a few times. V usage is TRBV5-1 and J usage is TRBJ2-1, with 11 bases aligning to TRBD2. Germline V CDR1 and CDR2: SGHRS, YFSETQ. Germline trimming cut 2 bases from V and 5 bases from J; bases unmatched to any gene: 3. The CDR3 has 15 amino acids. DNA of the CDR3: TGCGCCAGCAGCTTAACTAGCGGGGGCCACAATGAGCAGTTCTTC. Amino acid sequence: CASSLTSGGHNEQFF.

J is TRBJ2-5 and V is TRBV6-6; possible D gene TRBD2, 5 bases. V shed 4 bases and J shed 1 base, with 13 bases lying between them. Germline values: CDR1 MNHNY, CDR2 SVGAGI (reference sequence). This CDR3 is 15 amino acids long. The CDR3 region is CASSSKEGVQETQYF. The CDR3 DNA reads TGTGCCAGCAGTTCTAAAGAGGGTGTCCAAGAGACCCAGTACTTC.

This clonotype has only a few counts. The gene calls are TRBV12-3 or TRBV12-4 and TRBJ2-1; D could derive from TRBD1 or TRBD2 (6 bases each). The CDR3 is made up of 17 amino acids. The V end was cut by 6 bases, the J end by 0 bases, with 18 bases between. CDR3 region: CASSPRGAVRSYNEQFF. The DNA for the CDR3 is TGTGCCAGCAGCCCTAGGGGGGCCGTCCGCTCCTACAATGAGCAGTTCTTC.

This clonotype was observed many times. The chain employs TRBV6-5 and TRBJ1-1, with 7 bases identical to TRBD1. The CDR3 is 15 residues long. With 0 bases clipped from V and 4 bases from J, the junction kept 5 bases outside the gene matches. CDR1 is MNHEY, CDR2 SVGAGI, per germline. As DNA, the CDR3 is TGTGCCAGCAGTTACTCGACAGGGTTGGGCACTGAAGCTTTCTTT. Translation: CASSYSTGLGTEAFF.

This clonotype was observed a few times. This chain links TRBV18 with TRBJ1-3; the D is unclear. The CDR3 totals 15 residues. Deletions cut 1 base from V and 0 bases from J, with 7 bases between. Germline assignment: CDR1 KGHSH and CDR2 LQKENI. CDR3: CASSPLGNSGNTIYF. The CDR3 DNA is TGTGCCAGCTCACCACTCGGAAACTCTGGAAACACCATATATTTT.

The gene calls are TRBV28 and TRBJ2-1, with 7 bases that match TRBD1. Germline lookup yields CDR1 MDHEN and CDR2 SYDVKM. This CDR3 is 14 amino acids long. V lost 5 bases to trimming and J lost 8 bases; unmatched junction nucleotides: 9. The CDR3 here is CASSPTGLGDEQFF. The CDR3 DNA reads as TGTGCCAGCAGTCCGACAGGGCTCGGGGATGAGCAGTTCTTC.

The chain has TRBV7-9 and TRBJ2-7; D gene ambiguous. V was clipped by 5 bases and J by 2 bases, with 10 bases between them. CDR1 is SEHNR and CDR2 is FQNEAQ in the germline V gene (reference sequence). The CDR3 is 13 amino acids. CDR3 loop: CASSPPRTYEQYF. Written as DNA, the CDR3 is TGTGCCAGCAGCCCCCCCCGAACCTACGAGCAGTACTTC.

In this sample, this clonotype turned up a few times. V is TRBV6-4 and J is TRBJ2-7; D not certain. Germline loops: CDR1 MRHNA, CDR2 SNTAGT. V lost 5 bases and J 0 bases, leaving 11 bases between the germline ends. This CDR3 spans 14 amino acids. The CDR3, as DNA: TGTGCCAGCAGTCTCTGGGTCAGCTCCTACGAGCAGTACGTC. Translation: CASSLWVSSYEQYV.

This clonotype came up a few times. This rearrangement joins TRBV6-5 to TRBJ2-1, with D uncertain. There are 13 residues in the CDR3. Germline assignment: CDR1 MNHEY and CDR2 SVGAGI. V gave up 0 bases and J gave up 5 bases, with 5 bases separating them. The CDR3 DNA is TGTGCCAGCAGTTACTCACGGAACAATGAGCAGTTCTTC. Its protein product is CASSYSRNNEQFF.

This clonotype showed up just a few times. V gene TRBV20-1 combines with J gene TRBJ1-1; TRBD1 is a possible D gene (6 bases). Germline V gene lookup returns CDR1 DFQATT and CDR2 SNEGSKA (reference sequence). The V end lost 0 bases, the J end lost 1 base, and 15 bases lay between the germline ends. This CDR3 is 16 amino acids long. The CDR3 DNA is TGCAGTGCTAGAGATCCCCGTGGGGGCGAGAACACTGAAGCTTTCTTT. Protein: CSARDPRGGENTEAFF.

The CDR3 coding sequence is TGTGCCAGCAGGGCCGGGACAGCCTCCTACGAGCAGTACTTC. It codes for CASRAGTASYEQYF. The rearrangement links TRBV12-3 or TRBV12-4 to TRBJ2-7; 7 bases align to TRBD1. This CDR3 has 14 amino acids. V dropped 6 bases and J dropped 0; count of bases not matched to a gene: 5.

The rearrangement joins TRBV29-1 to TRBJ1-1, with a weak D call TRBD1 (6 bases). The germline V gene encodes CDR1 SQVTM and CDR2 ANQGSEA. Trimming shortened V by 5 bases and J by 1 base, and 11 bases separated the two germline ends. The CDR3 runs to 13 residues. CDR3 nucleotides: TGCAGCGTTCGGACAGATTCGAACACTGAAGCTTTCTTT. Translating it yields CSVRTDSNTEAFF.

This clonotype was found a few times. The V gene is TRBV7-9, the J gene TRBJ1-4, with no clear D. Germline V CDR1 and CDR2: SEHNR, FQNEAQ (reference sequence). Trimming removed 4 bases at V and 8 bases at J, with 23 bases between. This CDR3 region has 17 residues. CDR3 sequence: CASSSTFVPGGREKLFF. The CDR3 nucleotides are TGTGCCAGCAGCTCCACTTTTGTGCCGGGAGGCCGAGAAAAACTGTTTTTT. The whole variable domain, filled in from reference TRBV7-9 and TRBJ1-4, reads DTGVSQNPRHKITKRGQNVTFRCDPISEHNRLYWYRQTLGQGPEFLTYFQNEAQLEKSRLLSDRFSAERPKGSFSTLEIQRTEQGDSAMYLCASSSTFVPGGREKLFFGSGTQLSVL.

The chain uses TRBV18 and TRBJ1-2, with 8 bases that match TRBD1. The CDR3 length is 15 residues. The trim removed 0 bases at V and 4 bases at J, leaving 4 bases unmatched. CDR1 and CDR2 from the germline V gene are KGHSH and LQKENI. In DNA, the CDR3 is TGTGCCAGCTCACCACCTGGACAGGGTAGCTATGGCTACACCTTC. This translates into CASSPPGQGSYGYTF.

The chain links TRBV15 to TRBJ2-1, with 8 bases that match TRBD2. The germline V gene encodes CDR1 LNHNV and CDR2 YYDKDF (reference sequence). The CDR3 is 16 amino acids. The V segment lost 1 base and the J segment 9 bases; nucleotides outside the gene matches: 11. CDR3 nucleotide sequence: TGTGCCACCAGCAGAGGGTTACAGGCGAGCGGGGGTGAGCAGTTCTTC. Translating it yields CATSRGLQASGGEQFF. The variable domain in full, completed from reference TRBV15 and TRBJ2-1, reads DAMVIQNPRYQVTQFGKPVTLSCSQTLNHNVMYWYQQKSSQAPKLLFHYYDKDFNNEADTPDNFQSRRPNTSFCFLDIRSPGLGDTAMYLCATSRGLQASGGEQFFGPGTRLTVL.